This T cell receptor (beta chain) was recovered during a study of cytomegalovirus exposure and HLA in healthy donors (dated by TCRdb to about 2017). With regard to the full study: In an earlier analysis of 550 to 750 of the donors, around 300 Gb of sequence data and 120 million or so unique TCR beta sequences from roughly 180 million T cells were reported. An early release covering about 600 HLA-typed donors comprised about 310 gigabases of sequencing data and tens of millions of unique TCR sequences. Of the 398 genotyped donors, more than 75% were placed in the genetic ancestry cluster associated with self-reported Caucasian donors. The study was designed to test whether signatures of past pathogen exposure could be identified by cataloging public T cell receptors. The study profiled the T cell repertoires of around 700 subjects by immunosequencing and related them to cytomegalovirus serostatus. In addition to the first cohort of approximately 670 subjects, a separate validation cohort of 130 or so different subjects was used. High-throughput TCR immunosequencing, statistical association of individual TCRs with disease status, and machine learning were combined to predict cytomegalovirus infection status. In a later analysis, previously published TCR beta repertoires from about 670 donors were re-analyzed and high-resolution HLA genotyping was added so that TCR occurrence patterns could be studied. The later analysis used no new phenotypic data to find candidate immune exposures, relying instead on TCR beta sequences and their occurrence across donors. To decide whether each TCR beta V gene segment behaved as functional or pseudogenic, an earlier analysis of some 580 of the donors relied on high-throughput TCR beta sequencing. Donor age, sex, ethnicity and CMV serostatus were collected together with the repertoire data. In a later genetic analysis, genome-wide SNP genotypes for about 60% of the 666 donors were used, and that subset was treated as a discovery cohort. Every discovery cohort repertoire had been produced on one sequencing platform. Class I and class II HLA loci were covered by the typing at four-digit resolution. Typing coverage differed by locus: A, B, C, DRB1 and DQB1 were typed in roughly 629-630 donors, DQA1 in about 510, DPA1 in over 600, and DPB1 in 472. Several DR-DQ haplotypes were treated as single units for association and clustering because of strong linkage in the cohort. Among several hundred genotyped donors of the cohort, an average of around 250,000 unique TCR beta nucleotide sequences was sequenced per donor, of which 15% to 20% were non-productive.

The cohort comprised several hundred healthy bone marrow donors. Cohort members were all nominally healthy when sampled, although unrecorded immune exposures were likely present. The donor tested CMV seropositive and was one of the 289 seropositive cohort members. A peripheral blood sample was provided by each donor, and peripheral blood mononuclear cells were used for TCR beta sequencing. Genomic DNA extraction from the blood cell samples was performed with the Qiagen DNeasy Blood Extraction Kit. Results and caveats for the whole study, not just this receptor: In a later genetic analysis, a missense DCLRE1C variant was associated with V-gene and J-gene trimming of TCR beta chains, and the association was replicated in an independent cohort. The classifier was reported to diagnose cytomegalovirus status with high specificity and sensitivity in both the original cohort and the validation cohort. Some IMGT-functional V segments, including TRBV6-2 and TRBV6-3, could not be distinguished by the 87-base-pair reads and were therefore excluded. A cluster of highly shared sequence variants was judged likely to represent a technical artifact of the sequencing pipeline. A further reported finding was that TCR beta sequences accurately predicted the HLA-A and HLA-B alleles for most subjects in the first cohort. In a later genetic analysis, fewer N-insertions in productive TCRs were reported among donors in an Asian-associated ancestry cluster than the approximately 710-donor mean. According to the authors, the approach could potentially be generalized to other disease states and immunological phenotypes. According to a later analysis, TCR association rates differed among HLA loci, with DRB1 alleles showing the most associated TCRs and HLA-C alleles showing the fewest. Assigning TCR associations to individual alleles was difficult when HLA alleles, especially DR and DQ, strongly co-occurred. In vitro tests confirmed that a few of the cytomegalovirus-associated TCR beta chains recognize cytomegalovirus antigens. A total of 150 or so TCR beta chains were listed by the study as associated with cytomegalovirus. For the cohort, immune exposure information was limited to CMV serostatus. At a false discovery rate of 0.05, a later analysis linked around 17,000 TCR beta sequences to specific HLA alleles. According to a later analysis, parvovirus B19, influenza, CMV and Epstein-Barr virus appeared linked to several top co-occurrence clusters. Sequencing depth was assumed to be roughly uniform across donors in the presence/absence analyses, though that assumption may not hold. An earlier analysis of around 500 of the donors showed that most TCR beta V segments appeared in productive rearrangements either about 87% or about 30% of the time, which broadly matched IMGT annotations. Because counts were too low, around 18 rarely observed V segments, including chromosome 9 orphons, were left out of the earlier analysis of roughly 600 of the donors. Correlated functional status among segregating V segments might reflect linkage disequilibrium, but an unknown experimental factor could not be ruled out. The cohort was sequenced for TCR beta chains only, and without alpha or paired-chain data the features that could be detected were limited. Because HLA typing was missing for some donors at each locus, association tests included only the typed subset. Most TCR sequences were observed very rarely across donors, whereas some public TCRs were present in many individuals. Compared with equally common non-associated chains, HLA-associated TCR beta chains in a later analysis were more clonally expanded and had lower generation probabilities. Most CMV-associated TCR beta chains appeared to be HLA-restricted in a later analysis, and the HLA associations seemed to be driven largely by CMV exposure.

The library was made by the immunoSEQ multiplex PCR assay. The multiplex PCR relied on a mix of 60 forward primers for TCR Vbeta segments and 13 reverse primers for TCR Jbeta segments. Amplification of the CDR3 region of rearranged TCR beta genes was performed with a multiplex PCR assay on genomic DNA. Amplified TCR beta libraries were sequenced as 87-base-pair reads on the Illumina HiSeq System. Regarding the original processing steps: Across the roughly 600 repertoires, a later analysis counted 60 million to 90 million unique TCR beta chains, around 11 million of which were shared by at least two donors. To remove PCR and sequencing errors, raw reads were error-corrected and collapsed into unique sequences using a nearest-neighbor algorithm that merged closely related sequences. V, D and J gene segments were assigned by aligning CDR3 sequences to IMGT reference sequences. For a sequence to be retained, at least a six-nucleotide match to both a V gene segment and a J gene segment was required. Rearrangements were called productive when the CDR3 lacked stop codons and stayed in frame with V and J; all others were non-productive. Following IMGT convention, CDR3 was defined as the stretch from the second conserved V-encoded cysteine to the conserved J-encoded phenylalanine. In an earlier analysis of approximately 500 of the donors, sequences lacking an unambiguous match to a single V gene segment were excluded. In an earlier analysis of around 590 of the donors, a V segment was called functional when productive rearrangements were above 56.7%, and segregating when the standard deviation between donors exceeded 5%. A statistical classification framework was built to diagnose cytomegalovirus status from the catalog of TCR beta chain sequences. A later analysis assigned V and J genes by comparing TCR nucleotide sequences with IMGT/GENE-DB human TR gene sequences. A later analysis assigned CDR3 sequences and most-parsimonious VDJ recombination scenarios with the TCRdist pipeline. In a later analysis, every TCR beta chain was defined by the combination of its CDR3 amino acid sequence and its V-gene family, and reads without a unique V-gene family were dropped. A later analysis removed 550 to 700 highly shared, low-generation-probability nucleotide sequences to deal with suspected cross-contamination and a sequencing artifact. In a later analysis, a clonal expansion index for each public chain was calculated from normalized within-repertoire ranks of inferred template counts. A later analysis computed generation probabilities with a VDJ recombination model fitted to out-of-frame rearrangements, and checked the results against IGoR. In a later analysis, TCR-TCR, TCR-HLA and TCR-CMV co-occurrence was scored with hypergeometric tests, and a repertoire-size bias correction was applied to TCR pairs. A later analysis estimated false discovery rates by permuting HLA or CMV assignments 20 times. In a later analysis, co-occurring TCRs were grouped using DBSCAN, and TCRdist sequence similarity was added for clustering within HLA-allele-positive subsets. Repertoires with fewer than 30,000 or more than 120,000 public chains, plus five repertoires with anomalous nucleotide sharing, were excluded from co-occurrence clustering. TCRdb carries this immuneACCESS record with in-frame sequences only. Its versions omit some clonotypes, under half of them owing to an unresolved V gene in the studies checked, with the rest unexplained. Clone size and V and J calls were adopted from that table, with D and trimming inferred from the DNA. This sample gives 130,000 to 150,000 clones in total; 60% to 85% of them show up just once. In total, the top ten clones hold less than 3.5% of the sample.

In regard to this clone: This receptor's antigen is unknown. The record has no base qualities; no much larger clone is one base away.

The germline V end is reduced by 4 bases and the J end by 5 bases; junction bases left unmatched: 7. CDR1 and CDR2 were assigned from the germline V gene (reference sequence) as SEHNR and FQNEAQ. The CDR3 measures 16 amino acids from cysteine to phenylalanine. Here the CDR3 DNA is all that survives: 48 bases in frame from base 1. The sequenced sample consisted of PBMCs. The chain couples TRBV7-9 to TRBJ2-2; a stretch of 10 junction bases matches TRBD2. The clonotype was recovered from a man aged 40-49 years in good health and CMV-seropositive. The encoded CDR3 is CASSYGSLAGTGELFF. The DNA is TGTGCCAGCAGCTACGGATCACTAGCGGGGACCGGGGAGCTGTTTTTT.